These T cell receptor beta chains were read from a single sample in a study of blood T cell repertoires in COVID-19. The data were produced by immunoSEQ multiplex PCR, yet TCRdb's version contains in-frame clones alone and is incomplete. The sample shows about 40,000 clones, over 80% of them seen only once. The sequencing input was peripheral blood. The origin of the receptors is a woman aged 65 to 85 with acute or convalescent COVID-19. Both conserved end residues are part of each CDR3. Fields, in order: CDR3 DNA, CDR3 protein, clone size, V gene, J gene, D gene. A D gene is named only where the DNA matches it firmly. The listing skips clone size in some rows; elsewhere it reads once, few, many or a size class.

CDR3nt: TGTGCCAGCAGAAAAATCCCGGGACAGGGAGGGTCATATGGCTACACCTTC
CDR3aa: CASRKIPGQGGSYGYTF
abundance: NA
v_gene: TRBV27
j_gene: TRBJ1-2
d_gene: TRBD1

CDR3nt: TGTGCCAGCAGCTTAATGTCGCTAGCGGCGGCGAGCTCCTACAATGAGCAGTTCTTC
CDR3aa: CASSLMSLAAASSYNEQFF
abundance: NA
v_gene: TRBV7-8
j_gene: TRBJ2-1
d_gene: TRBD2

CDR3nt: TGTGCCTGGACCAGCGTGCAAACGAACACTGAAGCTTTCTTT
CDR3aa: CAWTSVQTNTEAFF
abundance: once
v_gene: TRBV30
j_gene: TRBJ1-1
d_gene: NA

CDR3nt: TGTGCCAGCAGAAAATATCGGGACAACCAAAAACTGTTTTTT
CDR3aa: CASRKYRDNQKLFF
abundance: NA
v_gene: TRBV7-6
j_gene: TRBJ1-4
d_gene: NA

CDR3nt: TGTGCCAGCAGCTTAGGCGTAGGGACAGGGGCAAGTAATGAGCAGTTCTTC
CDR3aa: CASSLGVGTGASNEQFF
abundance: NA
v_gene: TRBV7-2
j_gene: TRBJ2-1
d_gene: TRBD1

CDR3nt: TGTGCCAGCAGTTTTAGCAGACACTATGGCTACACCTTC
CDR3aa: CASSFSRHYGYTF
abundance: once
v_gene: TRBV12-3/TRBV12-4
j_gene: TRBJ1-2
d_gene: NA

CDR3nt: TGTGCCAGCAGCTACAACAGGGGGCGCCAAGAGACCCAGTACTTC
CDR3aa: CASSYNRGRQETQYF
abundance: once
v_gene: TRBV3-1/TRBV3-2
j_gene: TRBJ2-5
d_gene: TRBD1

CDR3nt: TGTGCCAGCTCACCATTTAGCGGAGGTCTTCAAGAGACCCAGTACTTC
CDR3aa: CASSPFSGGLQETQYF
abundance: NA
v_gene: TRBV18
j_gene: TRBJ2-5
d_gene: NA

CDR3nt: TGCGCCAGCAGCCAAGTTGGCAGGGGCACAGATACGCAGTATTTT
CDR3aa: CASSQVGRGTDTQYF
abundance: NA
v_gene: TRBV4-3
j_gene: TRBJ2-3
d_gene: NA

CDR3nt: TGCAGCGTCGACAAACAGGGGGCGTCTGAAGCTTTCTTT
CDR3aa: CSVDKQGASEAFF
abundance: NA
v_gene: TRBV29-1
j_gene: TRBJ1-1
d_gene: TRBD1